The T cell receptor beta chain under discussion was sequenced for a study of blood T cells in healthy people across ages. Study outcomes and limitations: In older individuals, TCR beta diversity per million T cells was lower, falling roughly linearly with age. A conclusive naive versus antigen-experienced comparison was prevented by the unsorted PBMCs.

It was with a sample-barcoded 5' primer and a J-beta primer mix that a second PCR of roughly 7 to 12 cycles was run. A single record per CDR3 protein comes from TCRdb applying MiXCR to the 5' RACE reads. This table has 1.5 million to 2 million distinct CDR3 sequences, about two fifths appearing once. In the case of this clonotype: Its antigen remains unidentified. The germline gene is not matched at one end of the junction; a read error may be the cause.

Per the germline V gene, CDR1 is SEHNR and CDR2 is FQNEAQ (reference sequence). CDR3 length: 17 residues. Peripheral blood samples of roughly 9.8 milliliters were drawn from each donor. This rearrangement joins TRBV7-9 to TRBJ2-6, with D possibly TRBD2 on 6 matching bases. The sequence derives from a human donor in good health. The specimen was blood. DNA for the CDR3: TGTGCCAGCAGCTTGGGACTGAGCTTCTCTGGGACCAACGTCCTGACTTTC. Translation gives CASSLGLSFSGTNVLTF.